This entry lists 22 T cell receptor beta chains sequenced from one sample in a study of a mutant IDH1 vaccine in newly diagnosed glioma. Described time point: week 5, during vaccination. Doses consisted of 300 ug of mutant IDH1 20-mer peptide each, paired with topical imiquimod. Their antigen targets remain unknown. Repertoires were generated with immunoSEQ multiplex PCR, while TCRdb's copy carries only in-frame clones and drops some. The table has fewer than 100,000 clones, 90% to 95% seen once. The specimen was PBMCs, collected from a glioma patient whose treatment included an IDH1 peptide vaccine. The source of these receptors is a woman in her forties or fifties with glioma.

This chain connects TRBV7-2 to TRBJ2-5; 7 bases align to TRBD1. The DNA end is more similar to TRBJ2-7, so the J call may be wrong. Germline CDR1 SGHTA, CDR2 FQGNSA. The CDR3 runs to 15 residues. Here the CDR3 reads CASSLEGTASYEQYF. In nucleotides, the CDR3 is TGTGCCAGCAGCTTAGAAGGGACAGCTTCCTACGAGCAGTACTTC.

J is TRBJ2-2 and V is TRBV7-9, with TRBD1 identical over 7 bases. CDR1 is SEHNR, CDR2 FQNEAQ, per germline (reference sequence). The CDR3 contains 15 residues. The V gene end was trimmed by 1 base and the J gene end by 3 bases; junction bases not matched to a gene: 2. Here the CDR3 reads CASSLGDSYTGELFF. The CDR3 nucleotides read TGTGCCAGCAGCTTAGGGGACAGTTACACCGGGGAGCTGTTTTTT.

This chain joins TRBV30 and TRBJ1-2, with 9 bases that match TRBD1. CDR3 length: 12 residues. With 7 bases clipped from V and 4 bases from J, the junction kept 4 bases outside the gene matches. Germline lookup yields CDR1 GTSNPN and CDR2 SVGIG (reference sequence). For the CDR3, the DNA is TGTGCCTCGCTGGACAGGGGCTATGGCTACACCTTC. Residues: CASLDRGYGYTF.

This clone was recorded once. This chain connects TRBV28 to TRBJ1-2; no clear D gene. Germline V lookup: CDR1 MDHEN, CDR2 SYDVKM. The CDR3 spans 11 residues. V lost 5 bases and J lost 8, with 9 bases in between. The CDR3 protein is CASSQGEGYTF. The CDR3 coding sequence is TGTGCCAGCAGTCAAGGAGAGGGCTACACCTTC.

V gene TRBV10-3 combines with J gene TRBJ1-1; 10 nucleotides line up with TRBD1. There are 12 residues in the CDR3. The ends lost 3 bases at V and 11 bases at J; junction bases unmatched: 3. CDR1 is ENHRY and CDR2 is SYGVKD in the germline V gene. In DNA, the CDR3 is TGTGCCATCAGTGATGGGGACAGGGGCGCTTTCTTT. It encodes CAISDGDRGAFF.

The chain carries TRBV7-9 and TRBJ2-7; 8 nucleotides line up with TRBD2. The V segment lost 6 bases and the J segment 0 bases; nucleotides outside the gene matches: 10. The CDR3 runs to 16 residues. Germline CDR1 SEHNR, CDR2 FQNEAQ (reference sequence). The CDR3, as DNA: TGTGCCAGCAGAAGGGGAGCGGGGGCGAGCTCCTACGAGCAGTACTTC. This gives the protein CASRRGAGASSYEQYF.

The chain carries TRBV15 and TRBJ1-4; D may be TRBD1 (6 bases). Trimming took 2 bases from V and 10 from J, leaving 11 bases between them. The CDR3 loop spans 13 amino acids. Germline lookup yields CDR1 LNHNV and CDR2 YYDKDF (reference sequence). CDR3 residues: CATSRSGGAKLFF. Here the CDR3 DNA reads TGTGCCACCAGCAGATCCGGGGGGGCAAAACTGTTTTTT. Full variable domain (missing parts from reference TRBV15 and TRBJ1-4): DAMVIQNPRYQVTQFGKPVTLSCSQTLNHNVMYWYQQKSSQAPKLLFHYYDKDFNNEADTPDNFQSRRPNTSFCFLDIRSPGLGDTAMYLCATSRSGGAKLFFGSGTQLSVL.

This chain connects TRBV6-1 to TRBJ2-2, with 7 bases identical to TRBD1. The CDR3 is 13 amino acids. The junction had 8 bases not matched to a gene; V was cut back by 10 bases and J by 6 bases. Germline V gives CDR1 MNHNS, CDR2 SASEGT. Here the CDR3 reads CATLDRAAGELFF. The CDR3 nucleotides read TGTGCCACCCTCGACAGGGCTGCCGGGGAGCTGTTTTTT.

This clone occurred a few times. CDR3 coding DNA: TGTGCCATCAGTGAGCCCCGACAGGGGGCAGGAGGCTACACCTTC. This gives the protein CAISEPRQGAGGYTF. This chain connects TRBV10-3 to TRBJ1-2; 10 nucleotides line up with TRBD1. Germline trimming cut 2 bases from V and 8 bases from J; bases unmatched to any gene: 8. The V gene's germline CDR1 is ENHRY and CDR2 SYGVKD. This CDR3 spans 15 amino acids.

The J gene is TRBJ2-5, the V gene TRBV6-6; a possible D gene is TRBD1 (6 bases). In germline, CDR1 is MNHNY, CDR2 SVGAGI (reference sequence). V was clipped by 6 bases and J by 5 bases, with 16 bases between them. The length of the CDR3 is 14 residues. DNA of the CDR3: TGTGCCAGCAGCAATGGGCAGGGGATTGAGACCCAGTACTTC. Translation: CASSNGQGIETQYF.

CDR3 residues: CASTEDRVYGYTF. The CDR3, as DNA: TGTGCCAGCACCGAGGACAGAGTCTATGGCTACACCTTC. The gene calls are TRBV2 and TRBJ1-2; D might be TRBD1 (6 bases). Germline CDR1 and CDR2: SNHLY and FYNNEI. V lost 7 bases and J lost 4, with 13 bases in between. The CDR3 sequence is 13 residues long.

The gene calls are TRBV15 and TRBJ1-2; D ambiguous. Trimming took 0 bases from V and 7 from J, leaving 12 bases between them. Germline V gene sequence: CDR1 LNHNV, CDR2 YYDKDF (reference sequence). The CDR3 loop spans 14 amino acids. CDR3 sequence (DNA): TGTGCCACCAGCAGAGATCCCCCTCCCAGTGGCTACACCTTC. Translated, it gives CATSRDPPPSGYTF.

The chain couples TRBV13 to TRBJ2-7, with D maybe TRBD2 (5 bases). Germline values: CDR1 PRHDT, CDR2 FYEKMQ (reference sequence). CDR3 length: 15 amino acids. V shed 3 bases and J shed 3 bases, with 15 bases lying between them. CDR3 in amino acids: CASSFGETPFYEQYF. The DNA for the CDR3 is TGTGCCAGCAGCTTTGGGGAGACCCCCTTCTACGAGCAGTACTTC.

This clone was seen only a few times. The V gene is TRBV7-3, the J gene TRBJ1-2, with D possibly TRBD1 on 5 matching bases. Trimming removed 5 bases from V and 10 bases from J, with 11 bases in between. The germline CDR1 and CDR2 sequences are SGHTA and FQGTGA. CDR3 length: 11 residues. DNA for the CDR3: TGTGCCAGCAGCGGACAACTAGTCTACACCTTC. It is translated as CASSGQLVYTF.

V gene TRBV9 combines with J gene TRBJ1-3, with 10 bases fitting TRBD1. The germline CDR1 and CDR2 sequences are SGDLS and YYNGEE. The CDR3 length is 14 residues. V shed 8 bases, J shed 2 bases, and the junction held 4 bases outside the gene matches. The CDR3 spells CASSTGGTGNTIYF. The CDR3 coding sequence is TGTGCCAGTTCGACAGGGGGCACTGGAAACACCATATATTTT.

This sequence joins TRBV15 and TRBJ1-4, with D possibly matching TRBD1 (5 bases). V lost 1 base, J lost 5 bases, and 14 bases lay in between. The CDR3 loop spans 16 amino acids. CDR1 and CDR2 from the germline V gene are LNHNV and YYDKDF (reference sequence). The CDR3: CATSRAGPRRNEKLFF. DNA of the CDR3: TGTGCCACCAGCAGAGCGGGGCCCCGAAGAAATGAAAAACTGTTTTTT.

This rearrangement joins TRBV10-3 to TRBJ1-1, with D perhaps TRBD1 (5 bases). CDR3 length: 13 amino acids. Germline-derived CDR1 and CDR2 are ENHRY and SYGVKD. V lost 7 bases and J lost 1, with 10 bases in between. CDR3 DNA: TGTGCCATCACCTGGGGGGGGAACACTGAAGCTTTCTTT. Protein: CAITWGGNTEAFF.

The chain has TRBV1 and TRBJ1-2. TRBV1 is a pseudogene segment. The CDR3 covers 17 residues. The CDR3 DNA reads as TGCACCAGCAGCCAAGATTGGTCGGCCTGGGAGTGGTATGGCTACACCTTC. Translation: CTSSQDWSAWEWYGYTF.

The chain employs TRBV5-1 and TRBJ2-2; 10 nucleotides agree with TRBD1. The V and J ends lost 3 bases and 6 bases, in that order; junction bases with no gene match: 8. The CDR3 has 16 amino acids. From germline, CDR1 is SGHRS and CDR2 YFSETQ. The CDR3 loop is CASSSLGQGDSGELFF. The DNA for the CDR3 is TGCGCCAGCAGCTCACTCGGACAGGGGGATTCCGGGGAGCTGTTTTTT.

The chain joins TRBV10-3 to TRBJ1-3; D unclear. Germline CDR1 is ENHRY and CDR2 is SYGVKD. V was pared by 2 bases and J by 0 bases, with 8 bases between. This CDR3 region has 15 residues. The CDR3 DNA follows: TGTGCCATCAGTGAGAGGCCGGTCTCTGGAAACACCATATATTTT. This encodes CAISERPVSGNTIYF.

This clone was picked up one time. This chain links TRBV10-1 with TRBJ2-2; a weak D match, TRBD1 (6 bases). V was cut by 4 bases and J by 7 bases, with 10 bases left in between. The CDR3 sequence is 13 residues long. In germline, CDR1 is WNHNN, CDR2 SYGVQD (reference sequence). In DNA form, the CDR3 reads TGCGCCAGCAGTGTCAGGGGACACGGGGAGCTGTTTTTT. It is translated as CASSVRGHGELFF.

This sequence joins TRBV29-1 and TRBJ2-7; D gene unclear. This CDR3 is built from 13 residues. Germline V gives CDR1 SQVTM, CDR2 ANQGSEA. V dropped 3 bases and J dropped 1 base, with 10 bases sitting between them. The DNA of the CDR3 is TGCAGCGTTGATGAAGGTGCGTCCTACGAGCAGTACTTC. Its translation: CSVDEGASYEQYF.